This entry lists 16 T cell receptor beta chains sequenced from one sample in a study of CXCR3-negative and CXCR3-positive naive CD8 T cells. The study made its TRB cDNA libraries by 5' RACE, adding UMI labels. For each CDR3 protein, TCRdb gives one entry from its re-call of the 5' RACE reads, without DNA. With 100,000 to 150,000 distinct CDR3 sequences in the sample, the ten largest clones hold approximately 0.29%. Sequencing input: naive CXCR3- CD8+ T cells from blood. Described subset: CD45RO-CCR7+CD27+CD95- naive CD8+ T cells lacking CXCR3 (TNR3-). The receptor source for this set is a human donor in good health. Some clones in this sample may be carry-over from other donors' samples.

The chain uses TRBV7-7 and TRBJ2-1; the TCRdb call, TRBD1, lacks DNA for checking. The CDR3 length is 13 residues. In germline, CDR1 is SSHAT, CDR2 FNYEAQ (reference sequence). The CDR3 protein is CASSSGQGNEQFF.

The rearrangement links TRBV10-1 to TRBJ2-2; lacking DNA, the TRBD2 call made by TCRdb goes unchecked. The CDR3 extends over 17 amino acids. Germline V gene sequence: CDR1 WNHNN, CDR2 SYGVQD (reference sequence). The chain's CDR3 is CASSESEGSMINRELFF.

The V and J genes are TRBV6-5 and TRBJ1-2; without DNA, the TCRdb call of TRBD1 cannot be checked. The CDR3 runs 14 residues. Germline lookup yields CDR1 MNHEY and CDR2 SVGAGI. CDR3 region: CASSPDRQSYGYTF.

V is TRBV20-1 and J is TRBJ2-7; TCRdb's assignment of TRBD1 cannot be checked, as there is no DNA. CDR3 length equals 13 residues. CDR1 and CDR2 (germline): DFQATT, SNEGSKA (reference sequence). The CDR3 is CSARMSGLDEQYF.

V is TRBV7-9 and J is TRBJ2-5. CDR1 is SEHNR and CDR2 is FQNEAQ in the germline V gene (reference sequence). CDR3 length: 14 amino acids. The chain's CDR3 is CASSPHRDQETQYF.

The CDR3 reads CSVDKLKGGDETQYF. This rearrangement joins TRBV29-1 to TRBJ2-5; TCRdb's D call, TRBD2, is unchecked because there is no DNA. The CDR3 consists of 15 residues. CDR1 SQVTM and CDR2 ANQGSEA come from the germline V gene.

The V call is TRBV6-5, the J call TRBJ1-4; the D gene TCRdb calls, TRBD1, cannot be checked with no DNA. The CDR3 loop spans 14 amino acids. Germline values: CDR1 MNHEY, CDR2 SVGAGI. Here the CDR3 reads CASSWRTGEEKLFF.

The chain is built from TRBV12-3 or TRBV12-4 and TRBJ2-7; without DNA, the TCRdb call of TRBD1 cannot be checked. This CDR3 contains 17 residues. The CDR3 loop reads CASSLSPTGPGFYEQYF.

This chain uses TRBV24-1 with TRBJ2-7; TCRdb's D call, TRBD1, is unchecked because there is no DNA. CDR3 length equals 14 residues. The germline gives CDR1 KGHDR, CDR2 SFDVKD. The CDR3 protein is CATSDRTDRPSQYF.

The chain combines TRBV29-1 with TRBJ2-3; TCRdb reports TRBD2, a call that lacks DNA to check it against. Germline V gives CDR1 SQVTM, CDR2 ANQGSEA. The CDR3 is 14 residues long. The CDR3 loop is CSVGGLAGGDTQYF.

The V call is TRBV29-1, the J call TRBJ1-1; there is no DNA to check the TCRdb D call of TRBD1. Germline CDR1 SQVTM, CDR2 ANQGSEA. This CDR3 is built from 12 residues. CDR3 sequence reads: CSVLGRGTEAFF.

This sequence joins TRBV7-9 and TRBJ1-3. The CDR3 sequence is 14 residues long. The V gene's germline CDR1 is SEHNR and CDR2 FQNEAQ (reference sequence). CDR3 protein: CASSFPLTGNTIYF.

The J gene is TRBJ2-1, the V gene TRBV7-6; TCRdb's D call, TRBD2, is unchecked because there is no DNA. The CDR3 has 16 amino acids. Germline-derived CDR1 and CDR2 are SGHVS and FNYEAQ. CDR3 protein: CASSLGGRLADNEQFF.

The chain combines TRBV28 with TRBJ1-5. CDR1 is MDHEN and CDR2 is SYDVKM in the germline V gene. This CDR3 spans 14 amino acids. The CDR3 reads CASSLVSSNQPQHF.

The chain combines TRBV27 with TRBJ2-7; TCRdb names TRBD2, which stays unverified in the absence of DNA. CDR1 and CDR2 (germline): MNHEY, SMNVEV (reference sequence). CDR3 length: 14 residues. CDR3 amino acids: CASSPGPSAHEQYF.

This chain joins TRBV7-3 and TRBJ2-2; TCRdb returns TRBD2, unconfirmable since there is no DNA. CDR3 length: 16 amino acids. Germline V CDR1 and CDR2: SGHTA, FQGTGA. The CDR3 sequence is CASSLYSGANTGELFF.